The 8 T cell receptor beta chains below were found in one sample sequenced in a study of CD8+ T cells in alopecia areata. cDNA prepared by RNA extraction and subsequent reverse transcription served as the template for sequencing. Assay used: immunoSEQ multiplex PCR; TCRdb lists only in-frame clones, some missing. The table lists approximately 99,000 clones, 59% of them singletons, with 20% to 25% in the top ten. What was sequenced was CD8+ T cells sorted from blood. These receptors all come from a human donor in good health.

This clone was seen more than once but under ten times. The chain is built from TRBV4-3 and TRBJ2-2, with D perhaps TRBD2 (7 bases). The CDR3 extends over 15 amino acids. Germline CDR1 LGHNA, CDR2 YSLEER. Trimming took off 1 base at V and 3 bases at J, with 9 bases between the two ends. The CDR3 reads CASSQAGGYTGELFF. The CDR3 DNA is TGCGCCAGCAGCCAAGCGGGGGGCTACACCGGGGAGCTGTTTTTT.

The genes are TRBV9 and TRBJ1-1; D unresolved. Germline CDR1 is SGDLS and CDR2 is YYNGEE. This CDR3 has 14 residues. V lost 0 bases and J 1 base, leaving 7 bases between the germline ends. The CDR3 DNA sequence: TGTGCCAGCAGCGTAGCACGGACGAACACTGAAGCTTTCTTT. This sequence encodes CASSVARTNTEAFF.

The genes are TRBV29-1 and TRBJ2-3, with 9 bases lining up with TRBD1. Trimming at V came to 7 bases and at J to 5 bases, leaving 13 bases not matched to a gene. CDR3 length: 15 residues. The V gene's germline CDR1 is SQVTM and CDR2 ANQGSEA. The CDR3 protein is CSALETTGGRDTQYF. The CDR3 DNA is TGCAGCGCCCTAGAGACAACAGGGGGCAGAGATACGCAGTATTTT.

The rearrangement uses TRBV4-3 and TRBJ2-7; 9 bases line up with TRBD1. Germline CDR1 reads LGHNA; CDR2 reads YSLEER. V was clipped by 0 bases and J by 3 bases; unmatched bases: 6. This CDR3 comprises 16 residues. In DNA form, the CDR3 reads TGCGCCAGCAGCCAAGATCTAGGGACAGGGAACTACGAGCAGTACTTC. Translated: CASSQDLGTGNYEQYF.

This clone occurred a few times. The chain combines TRBV7-9 with TRBJ2-7, with 9 bases aligning to TRBD2. Germline CDR1 SEHNR, CDR2 FQNEAQ (reference sequence). J gave up 6 bases and V 3 bases, and 15 bases lay outside the gene matches. This CDR3 region has 17 residues. CDR3 nucleotide sequence: TGTGCCAGCAGCTTCATCGCCGTGGCGGGGGGGAATCCCGAGCAGTACTTC. Protein product: CASSFIAVAGGNPEQYF.

This clone was seen a few times. The chain uses TRBV2 and TRBJ2-5; 14 bases map to TRBD2. The germline V gene encodes CDR1 SNHLY and CDR2 FYNNEI. This CDR3 is built from 19 residues. V lost 6 bases, J lost 0 bases, and 12 bases stayed unmatched. This CDR3 reads CASRGEPGLAGEYQETQYF. For the CDR3, the DNA is TGTGCCAGCAGAGGGGAACCGGGACTAGCGGGGGAGTACCAAGAGACCCAGTACTTC.

As for this clone: The same CDR3 is also encoded by other DNA sequences in this sample. This sequence joins TRBV6-5 and TRBJ2-5; D is perhaps TRBD2 (7 bases). There are 13 residues in the CDR3. Germline lookup yields CDR1 MNHEY and CDR2 SVGAGI. V was cut by 4 bases and J by 5 bases, with 11 bases left in between. The CDR3 protein is CASSSGGRETQYF. The CDR3 nucleotides are TGTGCCAGCAGTTCGGGGGGCCGTGAGACCCAGTACTTC.

The genes are TRBV7-9 and TRBJ2-7; TRBD1 might be the D (7 bases). The CDR3 is 15 amino acids. V gave up 5 bases and J gave up 2 bases, with 16 bases separating them. The germline CDR1 and CDR2 sequences are SEHNR and FQNEAQ (reference sequence). CDR3 sequence (DNA): TGTGCCAGCAGCCCCGAGGCAGGGGGGCCCTACGAGCAGTACTTC. Translating it yields CASSPEAGGPYEQYF.